This T cell receptor beta chain was captured by sequencing in a study of T cells expressing NK-cell markers. For each CDR3 protein, TCRdb gives one entry from its re-call of the 5' RACE reads, without DNA. This sample's table has some 300,000 distinct CDR3 sequences. The sample consisted of blood T cells: a sorted CD56 or NKG2C T cell subset, CD4+ or CD8+ T cells, or bulk PBMC T cells (not recorded which). This receptor was identified in a man in his late teens or twenties in good health.

CDR3 loop: CASSSKHSQGSEAFF. This chain connects TRBV7-9 to TRBJ1-1; the TRBD1 assignment by TCRdb is unverifiable without DNA. CDR3 length equals 15 residues. The V gene's germline CDR1 is SEHNR and CDR2 FQNEAQ (reference sequence).